The 23 T cell receptor beta chains in this list originate from one sample, sequenced in a study of shared clonotypes between healthy human individuals. Libraries were prepared by immunoSEQ multiplex PCR; TCRdb keeps only in-frame clonotypes and omits some of them. The data show about 1.1 million clones, roughly 77% seen once. Sample: memory CD4+ T cells from PBMCs. This sample's subset: CD45RA-negative fraction. All receptors come from a man between 18 and 29 years old in good health. Some clones in this sample may be carry-over from other donors' samples.

This clone appeared a few times. The rearrangement joins TRBV7-9 to TRBJ2-1; D gene uncertain. Germline V gives CDR1 SEHNR, CDR2 FQNEAQ (reference sequence). This CDR3 spans 13 amino acids. The V end lost 4 bases, the J end lost 9 bases, and 13 bases lay between the germline ends. DNA for the CDR3: TGTGCCAGCAGCTCAACCGGGCCTTCTGAGCAGTTCTTC. Translating gives CASSSTGPSEQFF. Full variable domain (remainder filled in from reference TRBV7-9 and TRBJ2-1): DTGVSQNPRHKITKRGQNVTFRCDPISEHNRLYWYRQTLGQGPEFLTYFQNEAQLEKSRLLSDRFSAERPKGSFSTLEIQRTEQGDSAMYLCASSSTGPSEQFFGPGTRLTVL.

The CDR3 reads CASSPGASGIYEQYF. In nucleotides, the CDR3 is TGCGCCAGCAGCCCTGGGGCTAGCGGGATATACGAGCAGTACTTC. The rearrangement links TRBV5-1 to TRBJ2-7; 9 nucleotides match TRBD2. Trimming at V came to 4 bases and at J to 4 bases, leaving 9 bases not matched to a gene. The CDR3 is 15 residues long. Germline loops: CDR1 SGHRS, CDR2 YFSETQ.

This clone was seen a handful of times. This sequence joins TRBV6-5 and TRBJ2-2; no clear D gene. CDR1 and CDR2 (germline): MNHEY, SVGAGI. V was cut by 0 bases and J by 2 bases, with 10 bases left in between. This CDR3 spans 16 amino acids. CDR3 in amino acids: CASSYSNFSNTGELFF. The CDR3 nucleotides read TGTGCCAGCAGTTACTCCAACTTCAGCAACACCGGGGAGCTGTTTTTT.

The V and J genes are TRBV11-2 and TRBJ2-3; possible D gene TRBD1, 5 bases. Trimming removed 0 bases from V and 2 bases from J, with 12 bases in between. Germline V gives CDR1 SGHAT, CDR2 FQNNGV. CDR3 length: 16 residues. The CDR3 nucleotides are TGTGCCAGCAGCTTAGATCTGCAGGGTGACACAGATACGCAGTATTTT. This gives the protein CASSLDLQGDTDTQYF.

The gene calls are TRBV25-1 and TRBJ2-1, with unresolved D. The CDR3 sequence is 15 residues long. Germline CDR1 is MGHDK and CDR2 is SYGVNS. V dropped 1 base and J dropped 0 bases, with 7 bases sitting between them. CDR3 loop: CASSESGSSYNEQFF. CDR3 nucleotide sequence: TGTGCCAGCAGTGAATCGGGTTCCTCCTACAATGAGCAGTTCTTC. The full variable domain, its missing parts supplied by reference TRBV25-1 and TRBJ2-1, is EADIYQTPRYLVIGTGKKITLECSQTMGHDKMYWYQQDPGMELHLIHYSYGVNSTEKGDLSSESTVSRIRTEHFPLTLESARPSHTSQYLCASSESGSSYNEQFFGPGTRLTVL.

This rearrangement joins TRBV7-9 to TRBJ2-7; no clear D. V dropped 5 bases and J dropped 6 bases, with 14 bases sitting between them. The CDR3 sequence is 13 residues long. CDR1 and CDR2 from the germline V gene are SEHNR and FQNEAQ (reference sequence). DNA of the CDR3: TGTGCCAGCAGCCCCGTAGGAATTCTCGAGCAGTACTTC. Translated: CASSPVGILEQYF. Full variable domain (missing parts from reference TRBV7-9 and TRBJ2-7): DTGVSQNPRHKITKRGQNVTFRCDPISEHNRLYWYRQTLGQGPEFLTYFQNEAQLEKSRLLSDRFSAERPKGSFSTLEIQRTEQGDSAMYLCASSPVGILEQYFGPGTRLTVT.

This chain joins TRBV5-4 and TRBJ2-1; 7 bases align to TRBD2. Losses at the gene ends were 4 bases for V and 4 bases for J; bases not matched to a gene: 8. The CDR3 length is 15 residues. CDR1 and CDR2 from the germline V gene are SGHNT and YYREEE (reference sequence). The CDR3 DNA reads as TGTGCCAGCAGCGGACCAAGCGGGGCGTACAATGAGCAGTTCTTC. Encoded protein: CASSGPSGAYNEQFF.

Comment on this clone: This same CDR3 is encoded by further DNA sequences in the sample. The chain joins TRBV9 to TRBJ1-2; D ambiguous. This CDR3 region has 13 residues. Germline CDR1 SGDLS, CDR2 YYNGEE. Trimming stripped 0 bases from V and 8 bases from J, with 11 bases between. The DNA of the CDR3 is TGTGCCAGCAGCGTAGGGGAGAAAAACGGCTACACCTTC. Translating it yields CASSVGEKNGYTF.

The chain uses TRBV6-6 and TRBJ1-5; TRBD1 might be the D (6 bases). V lost 7 bases and J 5 bases, leaving 9 bases between the germline ends. From germline, CDR1 is MNHNY and CDR2 SVGAGI (reference sequence). The CDR3 length is 12 residues. The CDR3 DNA is TGTGCCAGCAAGGAGGGGGATCAGCCCCAGCATTTT. It is translated as CASKEGDQPQHF.

A note on this clone: The DNA is left out, because the CDR3 cannot be placed on it with certainty; the CDR3 is given as TCRdb lists it. The chain couples TRBV7-8 to TRBJ2-1. CDR1 and CDR2 from the germline V gene are SGHVS and FQNEAQ. With termini counted, the CDR3 has 17 amino acids. This CDR3 reads CASSLFFGPRTDNEQFF.

This clone was seen just once. The CDR3 sequence: CASSSNSGRAIEQFF. The CDR3 nucleotides read TGCGCCAGCAGCTCAAATAGCGGGAGGGCCATCGAGCAGTTCTTC. The chain couples TRBV5-1 to TRBJ2-1; TRBD2 matches 11 bases. Germline trimming cut 3 bases from V and 10 bases from J; bases unmatched to any gene: 9. Per the germline V gene, CDR1 is SGHRS and CDR2 is YFSETQ. The CDR3 is 15 residues long.

The chain is built from TRBV6-6 and TRBJ1-2; TRBD1 is a possible D gene (6 bases). Germline CDR1 is MNHNY and CDR2 is SVGAGI (reference sequence). This CDR3 contains 15 residues. V was trimmed by 5 bases and J by 4 bases, leaving 17 bases between them. The CDR3 sequence is CASSTRTAPVYGYTF. In DNA form, the CDR3 reads TGTGCCAGCAGTACTAGGACAGCACCGGTCTATGGCTACACCTTC.

This clone has more than one count but fewer than ten. CDR3 DNA sequence: TGTGCCAGCAGTTACTCGTTCGAGGCCGGCTACACCTTC. Translation gives CASSYSFEAGYTF. The V call is TRBV6-5, the J call TRBJ1-2; D unclear. This CDR3 comprises 13 residues. V gave up 0 bases and J gave up 8 bases, with 10 bases separating them. Germline lookup yields CDR1 MNHEY and CDR2 SVGAGI.

V usage is TRBV5-1 and J usage is TRBJ1-2; 7 bases are shared with TRBD1. Germline values: CDR1 SGHRS, CDR2 YFSETQ. This CDR3 contains 14 residues. J lost 4 bases, V lost 0 bases, and 3 bases had no gene match. CDR3 protein: CASSLDGTAYGYTF. For the CDR3, the DNA is TGCGCCAGCAGCTTGGATGGGACAGCCTATGGCTACACCTTC. Full variable domain (missing parts from reference TRBV5-1 and TRBJ1-2): KAGVTQTPRYLIKTRGQQVTLSCSPISGHRSVSWYQQTPGQGLQFLFEYFSETQRNKGNFPGRFSGRQFSNSRSEMNVSTLELGDSALYLCASSLDGTAYGYTFGSGTRLTVV.

The J gene is TRBJ1-2, the V gene TRBV2; TRBD1 matches at 7 bases. The V gene end was trimmed by 6 bases and the J gene end by 5 bases; junction bases not matched to a gene: 12. CDR1 is SNHLY and CDR2 is FYNNEI in the germline V gene. This CDR3 region has 15 residues. The CDR3 nucleotides are TGTGCCAGCAGCCGGGACAGCTCCGGGGGGTATGGCTACACCTTC. This codes for CASSRDSSGGYGYTF. Combining the CDR3 with reference TRBV2 and TRBJ1-2 gives the whole variable domain EPEVTQTPSHQVTQMGQEVILRCVPISNHLYFYWYRQILGQKVEFLVSFYNNEISEKSEIFDDQFSVERPDGSNFTLKIRSTKLEDSAMYFCASSRDSSGGYGYTFGSGTRLTVV.

V is TRBV30 and J is TRBJ2-1; a possible D gene is TRBD1 (5 bases). With 5 bases removed from V and 5 bases from J, the gap between germline ends came to 19 bases. This CDR3 region has 15 residues. From germline, CDR1 is GTSNPN and CDR2 SVGIG (reference sequence). The CDR3 DNA follows: TGTGCCTGGGCTCCTTTAGGGGCAGGTAACAATGAGCAGTTCTTC. This sequence encodes CAWAPLGAGNNEQFF.

The CDR3 bases are TGTGCCAGCAGCCCGAGGAGGACGACAGATACGCAGTATTTT. Translating it yields CASSPRRTTDTQYF. The rearrangement links TRBV7-9 to TRBJ2-3; a possible D gene is TRBD2 (5 bases). Germline V gives CDR1 SEHNR, CDR2 FQNEAQ (reference sequence). The CDR3 consists of 14 residues. Trimming cost V 5 bases and J 3 bases, with 12 bases left between them.

This clone was counted many times. In DNA, the CDR3 is TGTGCCAGCTCACCTGGGGTAACTCAGCCCCAGCATTTT. Translated, it gives CASSPGVTQPQHF. The chain has TRBV18 and TRBJ1-5; D gene uncertain. The CDR3 spans 13 residues. CDR1 and CDR2 (germline): KGHSH, LQKENI. Trimming left V 3 bases short and J 6 bases short, with 9 bases between.

The chain employs TRBV27 and TRBJ1-2; D is ambiguous. The CDR3 runs to 15 residues. The ends were cut back, 0 bases at V and 8 bases at J, with 16 bases in the middle. Germline loops: CDR1 MNHEY, CDR2 SMNVEV (reference sequence). The CDR3 DNA follows: TGTGCCAGCAGTTTATCGGATCTTAAGAGGTCGGGCTACACCTTC. Translation gives CASSLSDLKRSGYTF.

This clone was counted only a few times. At one of its ends the junction is not consistent with the germline gene, which may arise from a read error. This CDR3 reads CASGLPGQGNHEQYF. DNA of the CDR3: TGTGCCAGCGGTTTACCGGGACAGGGTAACCACGAGCAGTACTTC. V usage is TRBV28 and J usage is TRBJ2-7; 9 bases are a match to TRBD1. The CDR3 covers 15 residues. Germline V gene data show CDR1 as MDHEN and CDR2 as SYDVKM.

The chain combines TRBV6-6 with TRBJ2-5; 7 bases agree with TRBD2. V lost 5 bases and J lost 5; bases outside the gene matches: 5. This CDR3 has 13 residues. Germline CDR1 reads MNHNY; CDR2 reads SVGAGI (reference sequence). CDR3 in DNA: TGTGCCAGCAGTCCTCGGGGGGAGGAGACCCAGTACTTC. It specifies CASSPRGEETQYF.

V and J are TRBV9 and TRBJ2-2; D gene unclear. This CDR3 is built from 14 residues. V gave up 0 bases and J gave up 4 bases, with 7 bases separating them. Germline values: CDR1 SGDLS, CDR2 YYNGEE. CDR3 nucleotides: TGTGCCAGCAGCGTAGAGCCCAGCACCGGGGAGCTGTTTTTT. Translation: CASSVEPSTGELFF.

This clone was detected only a few times. This chain links TRBV18 with TRBJ1-1; D call uncertain. V lost 5 bases, J lost 0 bases, and 19 bases lay in between. The germline V gene encodes CDR1 KGHSH and CDR2 LQKENI. This CDR3 is built from 17 residues. The CDR3 reads CASSSYAPAAMNTEAFF. Written as DNA, the CDR3 is TGTGCCAGCTCATCTTATGCTCCGGCAGCCATGAACACTGAAGCTTTCTTT.